This T cell receptor (beta chain) is drawn from a study of T cells in localized non-small cell lung cancer. The CDR3 contains 20 residues. In germline, CDR1 is SGHDN, CDR2 FVKESK. The J segment lost 1 base and the V segment lost 1 base, leaving 14 bases of the junction unmatched. Concerning this clone itself: Antigen unknown.

Assay used: immunoSEQ multiplex PCR; TCRdb lists only in-frame clones, some missing. The sample shows some 54,000 clones, around three quarters of them seen only once. General observations from the study: Clonality peaked in uninvolved adjacent lung rather than tumor. Within adjacent lung there appeared a median around 57 of the top 100 tumor clones.

Sequenced here: PBMCs, sampled before any cancer treatment. This receptor was obtained from a woman aged 40-69 years with stage II lung adenocarcinoma. The V gene is TRBV14, the J gene TRBJ2-1; TRBD2 matches 9 bases. The CDR3 here is CASSQVYRSGAGGSYNEQFF. CDR3 nucleotide sequence: TGTGCCAGCAGCCAAGTTTACAGGAGCGGAGCGGGGGGTTCCTACAATGAGCAGTTCTTC.